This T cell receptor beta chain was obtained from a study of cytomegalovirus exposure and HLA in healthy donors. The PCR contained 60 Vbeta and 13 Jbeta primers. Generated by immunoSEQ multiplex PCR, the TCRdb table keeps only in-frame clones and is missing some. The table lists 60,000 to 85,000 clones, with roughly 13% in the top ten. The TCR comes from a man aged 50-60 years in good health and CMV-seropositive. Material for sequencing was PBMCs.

CDR3 DNA sequence: TGTGCCAGCAGCCACCTAGGGACTAGCGGGAGGGCCCAAAGTAACACCGGGGAGCTGTTTTTT. Protein product: CASSHLGTSGRAQSNTGELFF. The chain uses TRBV4-2 and TRBJ2-2; TRBD2 matches at 16 bases. V shed 3 bases and J 2 bases; nucleotides not matched to a gene: 12. CDR1 LGHNA and CDR2 YNFKEQ come from the germline V gene. This CDR3 is built from 21 residues.